Shown below are 22 T cell receptor beta chains from a single sample sequenced in a study of T-cell reconstitution after alpha-beta-depleted transplantation in children. Using unique molecular identifiers, the investigators prepared the TCRbeta library. TCRdb recomputed calls from the PCR reads with MiXCR, one row per CDR3 protein. The table lists almost 600,000 distinct CDR3 sequences, 27% of them singletons. The starting material was PBMCs, obtained before TCRalphabeta/CD19-depleted stem cell transplant. The receptors derive from a boy in the first two years of life with Wiskott-Aldrich syndrome, due to receive a stem cell transplant.

This clonotype came up a few times. V is TRBV5-1 and J is TRBJ2-5; tentatively, D is TRBD2 (5 bases). This CDR3 is 13 amino acids long. Germline V gene sequence: CDR1 SGHRS, CDR2 YFSETQ. V dropped 2 bases and J dropped 7 bases, with 12 bases sitting between them. The CDR3 here is CASSFWRLGTQYF. The DNA of the CDR3 is TGCGCCAGCAGCTTCTGGAGGCTGGGGACCCAGTACTTC.

The genes are TRBV7-2 and TRBJ2-1; no definite D call. The CDR3 has 14 amino acids. The V gene's germline CDR1 is SGHTA and CDR2 FQGNSA. Trimming removed 5 bases at V and 8 bases at J, with 16 bases between. This CDR3 is CASSPIASIHEQFF. The DNA of the CDR3 is TGTGCCAGCAGCCCAATAGCTAGTATCCATGAGCAGTTCTTC.

The table lists this clonotype with a count of one. The gene calls are TRBV7-2 and TRBJ1-6, with D unresolved. The germline V and J ends were trimmed by 5 bases and 7 bases, with 9 bases remaining between them. This CDR3 region has 13 residues. Germline V gene sequence: CDR1 SGHTA, CDR2 FQGNSA. This chain's CDR3 is CASSQEHNSPLHF. The CDR3 DNA sequence: TGTGCCAGCAGCCAGGAACACAATTCACCCCTCCACTTT. Full variable domain (outside the CDR3, taken from reference TRBV7-2 and TRBJ1-6): GAGVSQSPSNKVTEKGKDVELRCDPISGHTALYWYRQSLGQGLEFLIYFQGNSAPDKSGLPSDRFSAERTGGSVSTLTIQRTQQEDSAVYLCASSQEHNSPLHFGNGTRLTVT.

The chain employs TRBV5-1 and TRBJ1-4; D may be TRBD1 (6 bases). The CDR3 is made up of 14 amino acids. V gave up 7 bases and J gave up 5 bases, with 15 bases separating them. CDR1 SGHRS and CDR2 YFSETQ come from the germline V gene. This CDR3 reads CASQPGTKNEKLFF. The CDR3 DNA follows: TGCGCCAGCCAACCCGGGACAAAAAATGAAAAACTGTTTTTT.

This chain links TRBV20-1 with TRBJ1-4; 10 nucleotides line up with TRBD1. Germline CDR1 DFQATT, CDR2 SNEGSKA (reference sequence). With V trimmed by 6 bases and J by 15 bases, 7 bases remained unmatched. The CDR3 length is 11 residues. The CDR3 DNA is TGCAGTGCCAGACAGGGACAGGGGATGTTTTTT. Translating it yields CSARQGQGMFF.

This clonotype was picked up a small number of times. The V call is TRBV5-6, the J call TRBJ2-3, with 7 bases that match TRBD2. The CDR3 covers 15 residues. V was pared by 5 bases and J by 3 bases, with 9 bases of the junction left unmatched. The germline gives CDR1 SGHDT, CDR2 YYEEEE. CDR3 in amino acids: CASRPAGFGTDTQYF. CDR3 nucleotide sequence: TGTGCCAGCAGGCCAGCGGGGTTTGGGACAGATACGCAGTATTTT. The full variable domain, its missing parts supplied by reference TRBV5-6 and TRBJ2-3, is DAGVTQSPTHLIKTRGQQVTLRCSPKSGHDTVSWYQQALGQGPQFIFQYYEEEERQRGNFPDRFSGHQFPNYSSELNVNALLLGDSALYLCASRPAGFGTDTQYFGPGTRLTVL.

J is TRBJ2-3 and V is TRBV28; D call uncertain. The germline CDR1 and CDR2 sequences are MDHEN and SYDVKM. The CDR3 is 13 residues long. V lost 4 bases and J 3 bases, leaving 8 bases between the germline ends. CDR3 bases: TGTGCCAGCAGTTCAGAGGCGACAGATACGCAGTATTTT. As protein: CASSSEATDTQYF. Variable domain in full (rest from reference TRBV28 and TRBJ2-3): DVKVTQSSRYLVKRTGEKVFLECVQDMDHENMFWYRQDPGLGLRLIYFSYDVKMKEKGDIPEGYSVSREKKERFSLILESASTNQTSMYLCASSSEATDTQYFGPGTRLTVL.

The V gene is TRBV5-1, the J gene TRBJ1-1; D is ambiguous. Germline CDR1 reads SGHRS; CDR2 reads YFSETQ. V lost 4 bases to trimming and J lost 0 bases, with 10 bases between them. This CDR3 contains 14 residues. The chain's CDR3 is CASSPLHLNTEAFF. The CDR3 DNA sequence: TGCGCCAGCAGCCCCCTACACCTGAACACTGAAGCTTTCTTT.

This chain connects TRBV5-1 to TRBJ2-6; TRBD1 agrees at 10 bases. The germline gives CDR1 SGHRS, CDR2 YFSETQ. V lost 4 bases to trimming and J lost 0 bases; unmatched junction nucleotides: 4. The CDR3 covers 17 residues. The CDR3: CASSQGQGSSGANVLTF. The DNA of the CDR3 is TGCGCCAGCAGCCAGGGACAGGGGAGCTCTGGGGCCAACGTCCTGACTTTC. Based on the CDR3 plus reference TRBV5-1 and TRBJ2-6, the full variable domain is KAGVTQTPRYLIKTRGQQVTLSCSPISGHRSVSWYQQTPGQGLQFLFEYFSETQRNKGNFPGRFSGRQFSNSRSEMNVSTLELGDSALYLCASSQGQGSSGANVLTFGAGSRLTVL.

This clonotype was found many times. As DNA, the CDR3 is TGTGCCAGCAGTTACTCGTCAGGAGACTACAATGAGCAGTTCTTC. Its protein product is CASSYSSGDYNEQFF. The chain carries TRBV6-5 and TRBJ2-1; D unclear. Trimming took 0 bases from V and 3 from J, leaving 9 bases between them. From germline, CDR1 is MNHEY and CDR2 SVGAGI. This CDR3 contains 15 residues.

The J gene is TRBJ1-3, the V gene TRBV12-2; the table gives TRBD1 as D, unverified against the DNA. TRBV12-2 is classified as a pseudogene. The CDR3 contains 23 residues. The CDR3 DNA follows: TGTGCAAGTCGCTTAGCGGGCGACGGCAGCAACAGGGGTCGTATGATCTCTGGAAACACCATATATTTT. It encodes CASRLAGDGSNRGRMISGNTIYF.

The genes are TRBV28 and TRBJ2-5; 10 bases map to TRBD1. The CDR3 length is 14 residues. J lost 5 bases, V lost 7 bases, and 7 bases had no gene match. Germline CDR1 and CDR2: MDHEN and SYDVKM. The CDR3, as DNA: TGTGCCAGCACCTCGGGACAGGGGTACGAGACCCAGTACTTC. It codes for CASTSGQGYETQYF.

This chain uses TRBV7-2 with TRBJ2-1; 8 bases line up with TRBD2. After removal of 5 bases from V and 5 bases from J, the junction contained 5 bases not matched to a gene. Per the germline V gene, CDR1 is SGHTA and CDR2 is FQGNSA. The CDR3 extends over 14 amino acids. The CDR3 protein is CASSPRTSHNEQFF. For the CDR3, the DNA is TGTGCCAGCAGCCCGAGGACTAGCCACAATGAGCAGTTCTTC.

The chain combines TRBV7-2 with TRBJ2-2, with 8 bases fitting TRBD1. V lost 4 bases to trimming and J lost 7 bases; unmatched junction nucleotides: 5. The CDR3 sequence is 14 residues long. Per germline, CDR1 SGHTA and CDR2 FQGNSA. For the CDR3, the DNA is TGTGCCAGCAGCTCTCAGGGGGCGAACGGGGAGCTGTTTTTT. Translating it yields CASSSQGANGELFF.

About this clonotype itself: Just one base apart from a much larger clone, this may be a read error. The rearrangement joins TRBV28 to TRBJ2-7; D unresolved. The germline CDR1 and CDR2 sequences are MDHEN and SYDVKM. CDR3 length: 11 amino acids. V lost 6 bases and J 3 bases, leaving 6 bases between the germline ends. CDR3 protein: CASSTIYEQYF. The CDR3 DNA follows: TGTGCCAGCAGCACCATCTACGAGCAGTACTTC. The full variable domain, completed using reference TRBV28 and TRBJ2-7, is DVKVTQSSRYLVKRTGEKVFLECVQDMDHENMFWYRQDPGLGLRLIYFSYDVKMKEKGDIPEGYSVSREKKERFSLILESASTNQTSMYLCASSTIYEQYFGPGTRLTVT.

This chain connects TRBV4-1 to TRBJ1-1; D not resolved. The CDR3 runs 16 residues. Germline V gene lookup returns CDR1 MGHRA and CDR2 YSYEKL. Trimming took off 1 base at V and 1 base at J, with 13 bases between the two ends. CDR3 sequence (DNA): TGCGCCAGCAGCCAAGCCTCCCCCGCGGGGAACACTGAAGCTTTCTTT. This sequence encodes CASSQASPAGNTEAFF.

This clonotype was counted only a few times. The chain employs TRBV7-3 and TRBJ1-1; TRBD1 matches at 9 bases. The CDR3 consists of 14 residues. CDR1 and CDR2 from the germline V gene are SGHTA and FQGTGA. The ends lost 2 bases at V and 9 bases at J; junction bases unmatched: 7. The DNA of the CDR3 is TGTGCCAGCAGCTTACAAGGACAGGGGACTCAAGCTTTCTTT. It translates to CASSLQGQGTQAFF. Full variable domain (remainder filled in from reference TRBV7-3 and TRBJ1-1): GAGVSQTPSNKVTEKGKYVELRCDPISGHTALYWYRQSLGQGPEFLIYFQGTGAADDSGLPNDRFFAVRPEGSVSTLKIQRTERGDSAVYLCASSLQGQGTQAFFGQGTRLTVV.

This clonotype was seen a handful of times. The rearrangement links TRBV4-1 to TRBJ2-2; D is unresolved. Germline V gene sequence: CDR1 MGHRA, CDR2 YSYEKL. V lost 2 bases, J lost 6 bases, and 10 bases lay in between. The CDR3 has 14 amino acids. The CDR3 spells CASSQSSPAGELFF. CDR3 coding DNA: TGCGCCAGCAGCCAATCTTCTCCCGCCGGGGAGCTGTTTTTT.

This clonotype was picked up a small number of times. This sequence joins TRBV7-9 and TRBJ2-1; D gene unclear. CDR1 and CDR2 (germline): SEHNR, FQNEAQ (reference sequence). The CDR3 has 14 amino acids. Trimming removed 3 bases from V and 4 bases from J, with 10 bases in between. For the CDR3, the DNA is TGTGCCAGCAGCTTTTTCTCTGTTTACAATGAGCAGTTCTTC. This sequence encodes CASSFFSVYNEQFF.

This clonotype showed up just a few times. This chain uses TRBV28 with TRBJ2-3; 7 bases match TRBD1. This CDR3 has 17 residues. Looked up from germline, CDR1 is MDHEN and CDR2 is SYDVKM. Trimming at V came to 3 bases and at J to 1 base, leaving 10 bases not matched to a gene. In nucleotides, the CDR3 is TGTGCCAGCAGTTTGGACAGGCCAGTCTCGGGCACAGATACGCAGTATTTT. Translated: CASSLDRPVSGTDTQYF. Filled out from reference TRBV28 and TRBJ2-3, the complete variable domain reads DVKVTQSSRYLVKRTGEKVFLECVQDMDHENMFWYRQDPGLGLRLIYFSYDVKMKEKGDIPEGYSVSREKKERFSLILESASTNQTSMYLCASSLDRPVSGTDTQYFGPGTRLTVL.

In this sample, this clonotype turned up many times. The junction departs from the called germline gene at one end, perhaps through a read error. J is TRBJ2-2 and V is TRBV4-1; D unclear. The CDR3 covers 13 residues. The germline CDR1 and CDR2 sequences are MGHRA and YSYEKL. CDR3 DNA sequence: TGTGCCAGCAGCTCCCAGAACACCGGGGAGCTGTTTTTT. Translated: CASSSQNTGELFF.

For the CDR3, the DNA is TGCAGTGCTTCGGACGGGAGAGGCACAGATACGCAGTATTTT. The encoded protein is CSASDGRGTDTQYF. The V and J genes are TRBV20-1 and TRBJ2-3, with a tentative D call TRBD2 (6 bases). V was cut by 5 bases and J by 1 base, with 13 bases left in between. CDR3 length: 14 residues. Germline V gene lookup returns CDR1 DFQATT and CDR2 SNEGSKA (reference sequence).